This T cell receptor (beta chain) is drawn from a study of shared clonotypes between healthy human individuals. Data came from immunoSEQ multiplex PCR; TCRdb stores just in-frame clones and leaves some out. Here the sample spans more than 1.2 million clones, around 98.5% being singletons. Germline values: CDR1 SGHNT, CDR2 YYREEE (reference sequence). The CDR3 has 16 amino acids. V was clipped by 3 bases and J by 4 bases; unmatched bases: 6. The receptor was derived from a man aged 25 to 40 in good health. The chain links TRBV5-4 to TRBJ1-4; 10 bases line up with TRBD1. The sample consisted of naive CD4+ T cells sorted from blood. The subset is: CD45RA+ positively selected. The CDR3 DNA reads TGTGCCAGCAGCTCGACAGGGGGCGCTGGTAATGAAAAACTGTTTTTT. The encoded protein is CASSSTGGAGNEKLFF.